This T cell receptor (beta chain) stems from a study of blood T cells in healthy people across ages. Regarding the study as a whole: Diversity estimates from one million T cells were considered underestimates.

Each donor supplied ten milliliters of peripheral blood. Next came a second PCR, run for about 7 to 12 cycles, which used a sample-barcoded 5' primer along with a J-beta primer mix. TCRdb re-called the 5' RACE reads through MiXCR, storing one row per CDR3 protein. The table includes about 1.6 million distinct CDR3 sequences, 34% detected once. The germline gives CDR1 GTSNPN, CDR2 SVGIG (reference sequence). Trimming cost V 2 bases and J 2 bases; bases outside gene matches: 5. The CDR3 contains 15 residues. This clonotype showed up just once. Antigen: not known. Sequencing was performed on blood. The source is a woman between 25 and 40 years old in good health. The chain joins TRBV30 to TRBJ2-2, with 7 positions matching TRBD2. The CDR3 reads CAWSPWDYNTGELFF. CDR3 DNA sequence: TGTGCCTGGAGTCCCTGGGACTATAACACCGGGGAGCTGTTTTTT. The full variable domain, its missing parts supplied by reference TRBV30 and TRBJ2-2, is SQTIHQWPATLVQPVGSPLSLECTVEGTSNPNLYWYRQAAGRGLQLLFYSVGIGQISSEVPQNLSASRPQDRQFILSSKKLLLSDSGFYLCAWSPWDYNTGELFFGEGSRLTVL.